The source of this TCR beta chain is a study of T-cell reconstitution after alpha-beta-depleted transplantation in children. This clonotype was observed a few times. The antigen is not known. Study-wide results and caveats: Reportedly, roughly two months post-transplant, alpha-beta T cells arose from several hundred expanded graft clones. The study traced high day-60 TCRbeta diversity in some patients to surviving recipient T cells and thymic progenitors. T-cell numbers and diversity one year post-transplant derived largely from freshly generated T cells.

Preparation of the TCRbeta library used unique molecular identifiers. A single record per CDR3 protein comes from TCRdb applying MiXCR to the PCR reads. The repertoire consists of 500,000 or so distinct CDR3 sequences, with about an eighth occurring once and the leading ten covering 12% to 15%. Germline CDR1 and CDR2: SGHTA and FQGNSA. The trim removed 3 bases at V and 1 base at J, leaving 12 bases unmatched. The CDR3 has 17 amino acids. This receptor was identified in a female patient between 2 and 15 years old who had a stem cell transplant for aplastic anemia, so the T cells may come from the graft donor. The chain is built from TRBV7-2 and TRBJ2-7; 7 bases agree with TRBD2. Here the sequenced sample was PBMCs, mostly from graft donor cells, taken 180 days after TCRalphabeta/CD19-depleted stem cell transplant. Here the CDR3 reads CASSFAVAASGSYEQYF. CDR3 nucleotides: TGTGCCAGCAGCTTCGCCGTCGCGGCTAGCGGATCCTACGAGCAGTACTTC.